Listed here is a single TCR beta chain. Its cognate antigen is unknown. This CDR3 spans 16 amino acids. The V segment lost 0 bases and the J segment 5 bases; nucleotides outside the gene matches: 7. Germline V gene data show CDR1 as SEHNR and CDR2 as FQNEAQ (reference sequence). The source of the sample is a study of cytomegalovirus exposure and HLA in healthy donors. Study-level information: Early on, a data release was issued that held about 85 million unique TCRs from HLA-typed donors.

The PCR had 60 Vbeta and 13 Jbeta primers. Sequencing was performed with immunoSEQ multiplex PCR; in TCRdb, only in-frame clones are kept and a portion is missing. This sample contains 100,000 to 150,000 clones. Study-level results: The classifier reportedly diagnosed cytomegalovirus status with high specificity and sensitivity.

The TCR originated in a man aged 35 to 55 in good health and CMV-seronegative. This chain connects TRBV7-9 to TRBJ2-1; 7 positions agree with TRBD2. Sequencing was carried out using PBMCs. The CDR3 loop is CASSLAGGGFNNEQFF. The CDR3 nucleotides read TGTGCCAGCAGCTTAGCTGGCGGGGGATTTAACAATGAGCAGTTCTTC.